Detailed here is one T cell receptor (beta chain). With a J-beta primer mix and a sample-barcoded 5' primer, a second PCR ran about 7 to 12 cycles. TCRdb re-analysed the 5' RACE reads in MiXCR, keeping a single row per CDR3 protein. The sample holds some 730,000 distinct CDR3 sequences; approximately 22% are singletons and the top ten take around 21%. CDR1 DFQATT and CDR2 SNEGSKA come from the germline V gene (reference sequence). CDR3 size: 14 residues. The V gene end was trimmed by 0 bases and the J gene end by 6 bases; junction bases not matched to a gene: 5. These data are taken from a study of blood T cells in healthy people across ages. Isolating PBMCs gave at least 6.5 million of these cells per sample.

The sample consisted of blood. The gene calls are TRBV20-1 and TRBJ1-1; 9 bases match TRBD1. The TCR originated in a man between 65 and 80 years old in good health. CDR3 in amino acids: CSARDLGQGPEAFF. CDR3 sequence (DNA): TGCAGTGCTAGAGATCTCGGACAGGGGCCTGAAGCTTTCTTT.